This TCR beta chain comes out of a study of T cell responses to AZD1222 COVID-19 vaccine. Regarding the study as a whole: White British donors predominated, females outnumbered males, and clonal diversity was possibly underestimated. CD4 TCRs linked to vaccination spanned spike, dominating at 160-218 and 743-854. Unmutated variant regions are reportedly the target of nearly half of TCRs that are spike-specific.

This CDR3 has 17 amino acids. V lost 3 bases, J lost 0 bases, and 15 bases lay in between. Germline V lookup: CDR1 SGHTA, CDR2 FQGNSA. With respect to this clone: Its antigen remains unidentified.

Assay: immunoSEQ multiplex PCR; the TCRdb copy retains only in-frame clones and omits some. The sample lists about 160,000 clones; about 91% were seen once. The clonotype originates from an adult in good health. The rearrangement uses TRBV7-2 and TRBJ1-5, with D unresolved. The starting material was peripheral blood, obtained on day 0 of AZD1222 vaccination. This CDR3 reads CASSFPDGSHSNQPQHF. The CDR3 region has the DNA TGTGCCAGCAGCTTCCCGGACGGGAGTCATAGCAATCAGCCCCAGCATTTT. Combining the CDR3 with reference TRBV7-2 and TRBJ1-5 gives the whole variable domain GAGVSQSPSNKVTEKGKDVELRCDPISGHTALYWYRQSLGQGLEFLIYFQGNSAPDKSGLPSDRFSAERTGGSVSTLTIQRTQQEDSAVYLCASSFPDGSHSNQPQHFGDGTRLSIL.